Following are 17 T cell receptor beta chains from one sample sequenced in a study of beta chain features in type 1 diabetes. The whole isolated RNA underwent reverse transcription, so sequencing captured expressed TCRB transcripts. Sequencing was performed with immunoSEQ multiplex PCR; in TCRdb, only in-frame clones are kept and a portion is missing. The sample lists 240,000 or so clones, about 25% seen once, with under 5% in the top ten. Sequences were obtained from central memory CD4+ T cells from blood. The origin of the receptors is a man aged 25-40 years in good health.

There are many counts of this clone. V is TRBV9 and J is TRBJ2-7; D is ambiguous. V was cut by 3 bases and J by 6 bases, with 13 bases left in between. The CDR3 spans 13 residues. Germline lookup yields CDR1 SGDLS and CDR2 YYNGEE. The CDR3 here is CASSAVLNGEQYF. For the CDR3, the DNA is TGTGCCAGCAGCGCGGTCCTTAACGGCGAGCAGTACTTC. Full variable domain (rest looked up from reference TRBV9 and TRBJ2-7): DSGVTQTPKHLITATGQRVTLRCSPRSGDLSVYWYQQSLDQGLQFLIQYYNGEERAKGNILERFSAQQFPDLHSELNLSSLELGDSALYFCASSAVLNGEQYFGPGTRLTVT.

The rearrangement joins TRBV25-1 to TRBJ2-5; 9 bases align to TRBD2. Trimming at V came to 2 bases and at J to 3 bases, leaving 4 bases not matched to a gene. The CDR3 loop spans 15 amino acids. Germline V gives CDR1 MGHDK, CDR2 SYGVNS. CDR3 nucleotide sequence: TGTGCCAGCAGTGAACCTAGCGGGGAGGAAGAGACCCAGTACTTC. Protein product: CASSEPSGEEETQYF.

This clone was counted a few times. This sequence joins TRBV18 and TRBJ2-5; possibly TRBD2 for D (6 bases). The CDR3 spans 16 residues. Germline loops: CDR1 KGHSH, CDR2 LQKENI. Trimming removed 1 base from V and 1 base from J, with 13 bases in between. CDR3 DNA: TGTGCCAGCTCACCACTTTCTGGAGGGAGCCAAGAGACCCAGTACTTC. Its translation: CASSPLSGGSQETQYF.

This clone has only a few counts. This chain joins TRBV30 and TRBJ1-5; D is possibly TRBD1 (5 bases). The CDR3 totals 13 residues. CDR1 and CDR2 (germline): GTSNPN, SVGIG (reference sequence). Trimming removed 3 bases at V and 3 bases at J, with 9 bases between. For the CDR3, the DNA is TGTGCCTGGAGAAAGGGGAACAATCAGCCCCAGCATTTT. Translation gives CAWRKGNNQPQHF. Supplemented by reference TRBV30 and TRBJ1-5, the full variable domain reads SQTIHQWPATLVQPVGSPLSLECTVEGTSNPNLYWYRQAAGRGLQLLFYSVGIGQISSEVPQNLSASRPQDRQFILSSKKLLLSDSGFYLCAWRKGNNQPQHFGDGTRLSIL.

CDR3 sequence reads: CASSRRGLEETQYF. CDR3 in DNA: TGTGCCAGCAGCCGGAGGGGGCTAGAAGAGACCCAGTACTTC. This chain connects TRBV5-4 to TRBJ2-5; a possible D gene is TRBD1 (7 bases). CDR1 is SGHNT and CDR2 is YYREEE in the germline V gene (reference sequence). This CDR3 region has 14 residues. Deletions cut 4 bases from V and 3 bases from J, with 13 bases between.

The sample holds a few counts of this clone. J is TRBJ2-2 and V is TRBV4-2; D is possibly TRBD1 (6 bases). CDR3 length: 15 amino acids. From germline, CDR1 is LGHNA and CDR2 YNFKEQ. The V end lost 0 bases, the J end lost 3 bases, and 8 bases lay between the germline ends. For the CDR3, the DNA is TGTGCCAGCAGCCAAGAGGGACAAGACACCGGGGAGCTGTTTTTT. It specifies CASSQEGQDTGELFF.

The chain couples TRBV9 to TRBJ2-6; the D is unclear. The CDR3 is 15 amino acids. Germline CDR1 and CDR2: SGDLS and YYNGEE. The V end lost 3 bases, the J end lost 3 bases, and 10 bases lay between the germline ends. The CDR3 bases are TGTGCCAGCAGCGACCCTACAAGTGGGGCCAACGTCCTGACTTTC. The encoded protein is CASSDPTSGANVLTF.

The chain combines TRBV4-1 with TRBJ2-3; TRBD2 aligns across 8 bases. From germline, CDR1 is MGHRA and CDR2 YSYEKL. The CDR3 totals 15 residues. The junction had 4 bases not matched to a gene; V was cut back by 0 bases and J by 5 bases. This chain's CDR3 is CASSQDGTSRDTQYF. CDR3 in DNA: TGCGCCAGCAGCCAAGATGGGACTAGTAGAGATACGCAGTATTTT.

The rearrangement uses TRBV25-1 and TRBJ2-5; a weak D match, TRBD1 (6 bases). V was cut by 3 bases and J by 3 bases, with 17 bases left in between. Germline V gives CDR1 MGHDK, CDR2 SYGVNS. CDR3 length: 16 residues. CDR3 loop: CASSDPHRAREETQYF. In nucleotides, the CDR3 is TGTGCCAGCAGTGATCCCCACAGGGCCAGAGAAGAGACCCAGTACTTC. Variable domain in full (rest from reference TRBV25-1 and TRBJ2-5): EADIYQTPRYLVIGTGKKITLECSQTMGHDKMYWYQQDPGMELHLIHYSYGVNSTEKGDLSSESTVSRIRTEHFPLTLESARPSHTSQYLCASSDPHRAREETQYFGPGTRLLVL.

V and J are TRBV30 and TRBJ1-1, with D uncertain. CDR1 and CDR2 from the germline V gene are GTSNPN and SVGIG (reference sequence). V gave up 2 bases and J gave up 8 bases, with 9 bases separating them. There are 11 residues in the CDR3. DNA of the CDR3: TGTGCCTGGAGTCCATTACGAGAAGCTTTCTTT. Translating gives CAWSPLREAFF.

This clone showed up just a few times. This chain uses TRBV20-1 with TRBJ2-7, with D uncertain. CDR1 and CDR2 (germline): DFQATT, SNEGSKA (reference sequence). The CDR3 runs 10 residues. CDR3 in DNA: TGCTCCATAGATCCGTACGAGCAGTACTTC. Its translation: CSIDPYEQYF.

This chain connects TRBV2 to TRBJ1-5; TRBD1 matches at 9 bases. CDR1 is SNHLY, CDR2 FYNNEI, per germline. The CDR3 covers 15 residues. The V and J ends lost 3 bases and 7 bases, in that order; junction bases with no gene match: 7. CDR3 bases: TGTGCCAGCAGTGAGGAGGGACAGGGCGGGCAGCCCCAGCATTTT. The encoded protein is CASSEEGQGGQPQHF.

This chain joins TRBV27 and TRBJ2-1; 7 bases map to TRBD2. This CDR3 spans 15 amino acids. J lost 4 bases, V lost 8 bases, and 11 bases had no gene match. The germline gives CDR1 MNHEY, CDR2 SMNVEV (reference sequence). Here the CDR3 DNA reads TGTGCCAGCCGGGACTTAGCGGGTTATTACAATGAGCAGTTCTTC. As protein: CASRDLAGYYNEQFF.

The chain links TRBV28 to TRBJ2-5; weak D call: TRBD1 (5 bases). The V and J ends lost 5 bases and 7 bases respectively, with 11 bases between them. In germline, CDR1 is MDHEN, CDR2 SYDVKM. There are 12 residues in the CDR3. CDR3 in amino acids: CASSKRQGTQYF. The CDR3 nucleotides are TGTGCCAGCAGTAAACGCCAGGGGACCCAGTACTTC. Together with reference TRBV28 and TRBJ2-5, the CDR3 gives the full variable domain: DVKVTQSSRYLVKRTGEKVFLECVQDMDHENMFWYRQDPGLGLRLIYFSYDVKMKEKGDIPEGYSVSREKKERFSLILESASTNQTSMYLCASSKRQGTQYFGPGTRLLVL.

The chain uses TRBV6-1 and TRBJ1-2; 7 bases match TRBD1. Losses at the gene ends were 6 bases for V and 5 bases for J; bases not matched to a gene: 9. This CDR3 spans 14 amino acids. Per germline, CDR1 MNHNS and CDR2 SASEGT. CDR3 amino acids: CASSLTGRWYGYTF. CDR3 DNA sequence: TGTGCCAGCAGCCTGACAGGGCGGTGGTATGGCTACACCTTC.

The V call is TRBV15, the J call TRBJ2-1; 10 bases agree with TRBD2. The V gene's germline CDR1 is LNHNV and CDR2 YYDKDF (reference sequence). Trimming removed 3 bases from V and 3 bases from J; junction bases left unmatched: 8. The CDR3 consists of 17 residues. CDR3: CATSRDPGLAFYNEQFF. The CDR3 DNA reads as TGTGCCACCAGCAGGGACCCGGGACTAGCGTTCTACAATGAGCAGTTCTTC. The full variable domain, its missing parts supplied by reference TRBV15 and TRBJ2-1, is DAMVIQNPRYQVTQFGKPVTLSCSQTLNHNVMYWYQQKSSQAPKLLFHYYDKDFNNEADTPDNFQSRRPNTSFCFLDIRSPGLGDTAMYLCATSRDPGLAFYNEQFFGPGTRLTVL.

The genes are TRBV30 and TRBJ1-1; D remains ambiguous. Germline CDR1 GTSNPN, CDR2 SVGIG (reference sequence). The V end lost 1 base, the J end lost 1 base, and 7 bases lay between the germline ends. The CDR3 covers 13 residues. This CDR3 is CAWSGQENTEAFF. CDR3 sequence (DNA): TGTGCCTGGAGTGGTCAGGAGAACACTGAAGCTTTCTTT.